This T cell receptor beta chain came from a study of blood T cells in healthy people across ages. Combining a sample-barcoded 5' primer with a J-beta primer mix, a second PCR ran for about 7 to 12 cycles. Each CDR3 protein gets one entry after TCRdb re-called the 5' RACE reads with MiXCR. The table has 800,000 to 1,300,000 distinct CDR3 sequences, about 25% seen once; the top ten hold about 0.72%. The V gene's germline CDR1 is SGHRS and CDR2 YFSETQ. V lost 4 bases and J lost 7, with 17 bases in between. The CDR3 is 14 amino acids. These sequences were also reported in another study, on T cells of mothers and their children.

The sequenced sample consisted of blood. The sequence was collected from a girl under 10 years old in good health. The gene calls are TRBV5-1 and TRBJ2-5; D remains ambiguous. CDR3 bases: TGCGCCAGCAGCCCCCGGGCCGAAAAGGGGACCCAGTACTTC. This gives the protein CASSPRAEKGTQYF. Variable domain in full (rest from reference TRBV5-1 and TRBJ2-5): KAGVTQTPRYLIKTRGQQVTLSCSPISGHRSVSWYQQTPGQGLQFLFEYFSETQRNKGNFPGRFSGRQFSNSRSEMNVSTLELGDSALYLCASSPRAEKGTQYFGPGTRLLVL.